These T cell receptor beta chains were read from a single sample in a study of control samples from healthy donors and cancer patients. TCRdb keeps only in-frame clones here, not all; method: immunoSEQ multiplex PCR. Here the sample spans about 410,000 clones, over 75% being singletons. Specimen: PBMCs. Receptors originate from a man aged 40-55 years with head and neck cancer. The CDR3 runs from the conserved cysteine through the conserved F or W. A D gene is named only where the DNA matches it firmly. The size field is filled for only some rows; it gives once, few, many or a size class.

D	V	size	J	CDR3
TRBD1	TRBV5-1	.	TRBJ1-4	CASSLAQGVDEKLFF
.	TRBV5-6	.	TRBJ2-3	CASSRGTTDTQYF
TRBD1	TRBV4-2	few	TRBJ2-1	CASSQGQGAFYNEQFF
.	TRBV29-1	.	TRBJ2-1	CSVEGRVGVISYNEQFF
.	TRBV5-1	.	TRBJ2-3	CASRVGQTGTDTQYF
.	TRBV15	.	TRBJ1-2	CATSRAAGTGNYGYTF
TRBD1	TRBV5-1	.	TRBJ1-6	CASSLETGANSPLHF
.	TRBV28	.	TRBJ2-7	CASISGHDEQYF
.	TRBV6-5	once	TRBJ1-1	CASSTPSGVNTEAFF
TRBD1	TRBV7-8	.	TRBJ1-2	CASSLGQRLGGYTF
.	TRBV7-6	.	TRBJ2-1	CASSLMAGTFNEQFF
.	TRBV19	.	TRBJ1-1	CASRPNQGPTEAFF
TRBD1	TRBV6-2/TRBV6-3	.	TRBJ1-6	CASSSGQEGFNSPLHF
.	TRBV5-4	.	TRBJ2-6	CASSSVVSSGANVLTF
TRBD1	TRBV7-9	.	TRBJ1-5	CASSGLGGWDQPQHF
TRBD1	TRBV6-5	.	TRBJ1-2	CASRIPGQGSGYTF
.	TRBV27	once	TRBJ2-6	CASSFLGANVLTF